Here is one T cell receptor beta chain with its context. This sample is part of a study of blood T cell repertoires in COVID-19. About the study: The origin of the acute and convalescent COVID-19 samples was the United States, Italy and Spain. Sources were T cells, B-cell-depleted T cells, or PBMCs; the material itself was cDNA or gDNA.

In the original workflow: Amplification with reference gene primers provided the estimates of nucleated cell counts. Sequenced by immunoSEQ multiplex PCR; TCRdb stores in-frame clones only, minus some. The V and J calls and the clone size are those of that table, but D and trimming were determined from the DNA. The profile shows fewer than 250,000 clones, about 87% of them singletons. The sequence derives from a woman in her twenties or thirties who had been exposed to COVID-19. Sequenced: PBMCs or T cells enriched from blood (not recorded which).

CDR3 nucleotides: TGTGCCTGGAGTCTCGGGGGAAACTACTATGGCTACACCTTC. It is translated as CAWSLGGNYYGYTF. V and J are TRBV30 and TRBJ1-2, with D tentatively TRBD1 (5 bases). CDR3 length: 14 amino acids. The ends were cut back, 2 bases at V and 3 bases at J, with 13 bases in the middle. Germline CDR1 is GTSNPN and CDR2 is SVGIG (reference sequence).